The next 11 T cell receptor beta chains were all read from a single sample in a study of blood T cells in healthy people across ages. Together with a sample-barcoded 5' primer, a J-beta primer mix was included in a second PCR lasting roughly 6 to 12 cycles. A single record per CDR3 protein comes from TCRdb applying MiXCR to the 5' RACE reads. Of some 780,000 distinct CDR3 sequences listed, more than 55% are singletons. Sequences were obtained from blood. The origin of the receptors is a middle-aged man in good health.

The V and J genes are TRBV27 and TRBJ2-7; 13 nucleotides match TRBD2. J lost 6 bases, V lost 6 bases, and 11 bases had no gene match. The CDR3 runs 16 residues. Germline V gene sequence: CDR1 MNHEY, CDR2 SMNVEV (reference sequence). DNA of the CDR3: TGTGCCAGCAGCGTCCTAAGACTAGCGGGAGGAGGCGAGCAGTACTTC. Protein product: CASSVLRLAGGGEQYF.

J is TRBJ2-1 and V is TRBV5-1; D possibly corresponds to TRBD2 (6 bases). Trimming removed 3 bases at V and 6 bases at J, with 13 bases between. This CDR3 comprises 14 residues. In germline, CDR1 is SGHRS, CDR2 YFSETQ. This CDR3 is CASSSRLDFNEQFF. The CDR3 DNA follows: TGCGCCAGCAGCTCTCGACTAGATTTCAATGAGCAGTTCTTC.

This chain uses TRBV12-3 or TRBV12-4 with TRBJ1-2; the match to TRBD1 covers 7 bases. This CDR3 comprises 14 residues. Germline trimming cut 6 bases from V and 4 bases from J; bases unmatched to any gene: 8. In nucleotides, the CDR3 is TGTGCCAGCAGAACGGAACAGGGGTTCTATGGCTACACCTTC. Its translation is CASRTEQGFYGYTF.

The gene calls are TRBV25-1 and TRBJ2-6; no clear D gene. Trimming left V 8 bases short and J 0 bases short, with 8 bases between. This CDR3 region has 14 residues. Germline CDR1 and CDR2: MGHDK and SYGVNS. The DNA for the CDR3 is TGTGCCAGCGGACCGTACTCTGGGGCCAACGTCCTGACTTTC. Protein sequence: CASGPYSGANVLTF.

This rearrangement joins TRBV7-2 to TRBJ2-3; D remains unclear. V was trimmed by 1 base and J by 4 bases, leaving 9 bases between them. Per germline, CDR1 SGHTA and CDR2 FQGNSA. CDR3 size: 14 residues. The CDR3 loop reads CASSLGTPPDTQYF. Written as DNA, the CDR3 is TGTGCCAGCAGCTTAGGGACCCCGCCAGATACGCAGTATTTT.

J is TRBJ2-1 and V is TRBV14; D not certain. V lost 2 bases and J 7 bases, leaving 6 bases between the germline ends. The CDR3 is made up of 12 amino acids. Germline lookup yields CDR1 SGHDN and CDR2 FVKESK. CDR3 amino acids: CASSQQANEQFF. The CDR3 bases are TGTGCCAGCAGCCAACAAGCGAATGAGCAGTTCTTC. The full variable domain, rest sourced from reference TRBV14 and TRBJ2-1, is EAGVTQFPSHSVIEKGQTVTLRCDPISGHDNLYWYRRVMGKEIKFLLHFVKESKQDESGMPNNRFLAERTGGTYSTLKVQPAELEDSGVYFCASSQQANEQFFGPGTRLTVL.

The CDR3 is CANGRTSGGVHNEQFF. In DNA form, the CDR3 reads TGTGCCAACGGCCGGACTAGCGGGGGTGTACACAATGAGCAGTTCTTC. The chain employs TRBV10-3 and TRBJ2-1; 13 positions agree with TRBD2. The CDR3 extends over 16 amino acids. Germline V gene data show CDR1 as ENHRY and CDR2 as SYGVKD. V lost 10 bases and J lost 5; bases outside the gene matches: 11.

The chain couples TRBV24-1 to TRBJ2-1, with 16 bases lining up with TRBD2. Losses at the gene ends were 0 bases for V and 4 bases for J; bases not matched to a gene: 2. This CDR3 region has 18 residues. The V gene's germline CDR1 is KGHDR and CDR2 SFDVKD. The CDR3 loop is CATSDLGTSGRGYNEQFF. CDR3 coding DNA: TGTGCCACCAGTGATTTGGGGACTAGCGGGAGGGGGTACAATGAGCAGTTCTTC.

In its sample, this clonotype was seen once. This chain joins TRBV20-1 and TRBJ2-1, with D unresolved. Between the trimmed V and J ends, which lost 0 bases and 3 bases, there was a span of 9 bases. This CDR3 is built from 14 residues. Germline values: CDR1 DFQATT, CDR2 SNEGSKA (reference sequence). In DNA form, the CDR3 reads TGCAGTGCTAGAGAGCCTAGAGACTACAATGAGCAGTTCTTC. This gives the protein CSAREPRDYNEQFF.

The chain joins TRBV2 to TRBJ1-2; unclear D gene. Germline V gene sequence: CDR1 SNHLY, CDR2 FYNNEI. V was pared by 2 bases and J by 8 bases, with 18 bases between. The CDR3 is 15 amino acids. The CDR3 here is CASSETPQSSGGYTF. In nucleotides, the CDR3 is TGTGCCAGCAGTGAAACCCCACAGAGTTCTGGGGGCTACACCTTC.

The rearrangement links TRBV7-2 to TRBJ2-7, with TRBD2 identical over 8 bases. This CDR3 is 16 amino acids long. Germline V CDR1 and CDR2: SGHTA, FQGNSA. V lost 2 bases and J lost 7; bases outside the gene matches: 13. The CDR3 sequence: CASSLSSGRGIYEQYF. The CDR3 DNA is TGTGCCAGCAGCTTATCAAGCGGGAGAGGTATTTATGAGCAGTACTTC.